This TCR beta chain derives from a study of cytomegalovirus exposure and HLA in healthy donors. As to this clone: Its target is unknown.

Study-wide findings and caveats: In the analysis, some V segments, TRBV6-2 and TRBV6-3 included, were excluded as indistinguishable. Later analysis suggested most CMV-associated TCR beta chains were HLA-restricted. As a later analysis showed, several of the most significant clusters appeared to be linked to common viral pathogens.

The study ran its PCR with 60 Vbeta and 13 Jbeta primers. Here immunoSEQ multiplex PCR was the method, and the copy in TCRdb shows in-frame clones only, minus some. This sample carries about 150,000 clones, with under 2% going to the ten biggest clones. V was pared by 5 bases and J by 6 bases, with 1 base of the junction left unmatched. This CDR3 region has 14 residues. Germline-derived CDR1 and CDR2 are SGHNT and YYREEE (reference sequence). The sequence was collected from a woman between 50 and 59 years old in good health and CMV-seronegative. Sequencing was carried out using PBMCs. J is TRBJ1-6 and V is TRBV5-4; 11 bases are a match to TRBD1. The CDR3 loop reads CASRGQGVNSPLHF. The CDR3 nucleotides are TGTGCCAGCAGGGGACAGGGGGTTAATTCACCCCTCCACTTT.